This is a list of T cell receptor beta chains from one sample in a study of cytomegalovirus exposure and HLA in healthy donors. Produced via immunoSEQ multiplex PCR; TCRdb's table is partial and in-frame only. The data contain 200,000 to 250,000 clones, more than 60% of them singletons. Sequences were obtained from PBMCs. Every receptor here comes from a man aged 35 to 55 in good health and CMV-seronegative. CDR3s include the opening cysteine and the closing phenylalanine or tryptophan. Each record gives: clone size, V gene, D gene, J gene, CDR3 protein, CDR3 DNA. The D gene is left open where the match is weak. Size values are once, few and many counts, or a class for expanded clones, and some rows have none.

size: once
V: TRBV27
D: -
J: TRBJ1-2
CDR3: CASSLQGFYGYTF
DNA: TGTGCCAGCAGTTTACAGGGATTCTATGGCTACACCTTC

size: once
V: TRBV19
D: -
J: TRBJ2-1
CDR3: CASSIAAGVLIAPNEQFF
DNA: TGTGCCAGTAGTATCGCGGCCGGGGTCCTCATAGCCCCCAATGAGCAGTTCTTC

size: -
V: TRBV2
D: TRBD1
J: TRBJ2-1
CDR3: CASRRPGQGSDEQFF
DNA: TGTGCCAGCAGAAGACCGGGACAGGGATCCGATGAGCAGTTCTTC

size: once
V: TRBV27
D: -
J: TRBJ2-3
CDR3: CASSFSWGVRSTDTQYF
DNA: TGTGCCAGCAGTTTCTCCTGGGGGGTTCGATCCACAGATACGCAGTATTTT

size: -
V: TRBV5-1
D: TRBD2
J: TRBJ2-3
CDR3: CASSPSGATDTQYF
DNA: TGCGCCAGCAGCCCTAGCGGGGCCACAGATACGCAGTATTTT

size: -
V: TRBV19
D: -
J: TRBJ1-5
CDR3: CASSMGHGQPQHF
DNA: TGTGCCAGTAGTATGGGACATGGTCAGCCCCAGCATTTT

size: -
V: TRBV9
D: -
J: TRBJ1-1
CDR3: CASSVVDSTEAFF
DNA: TGTGCCAGCAGCGTGGTAGACAGCACTGAAGCTTTCTTT

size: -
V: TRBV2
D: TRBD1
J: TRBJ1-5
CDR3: CASSGQGGNQPQHF
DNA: TGTGCCAGCAGTGGACAGGGTGGCAATCAGCCCCAGCATTTT

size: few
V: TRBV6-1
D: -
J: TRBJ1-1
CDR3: CASKEGWDTEAFF
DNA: TGTGCCAGCAAGGAGGGGTGGGACACTGAAGCTTTCTTT

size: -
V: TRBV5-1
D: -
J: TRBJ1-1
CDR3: CASSLTSGGTEAFF
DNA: TGCGCCAGCAGCTTGACCTCCGGGGGCACTGAAGCTTTCTTT

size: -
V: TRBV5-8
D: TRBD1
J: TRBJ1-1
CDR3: CASSDPVGQNEAFF
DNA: TGTGCCAGCAGCGACCCCGTGGGACAGAATGAAGCTTTCTTT

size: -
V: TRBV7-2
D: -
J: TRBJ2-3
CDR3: CASSLPITSTDTQYF
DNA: TGTGCCAGCAGCTTACCTATTACTAGCACAGATACGCAGTATTTT

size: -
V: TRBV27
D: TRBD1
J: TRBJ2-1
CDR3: CASTRRPDRASYNEQFF
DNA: TGTGCCAGCACCAGAAGACCGGACAGGGCGTCCTACAATGAGCAGTTCTTC

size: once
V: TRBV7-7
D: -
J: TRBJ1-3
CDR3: CASSLGYFGNTIYF
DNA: TGTGCCAGCAGCTTAGGTTACTTCGGAAACACCATATATTTT

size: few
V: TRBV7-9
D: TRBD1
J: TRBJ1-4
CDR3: CASSLRLTGRLFF
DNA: TGTGCCAGCAGCTTACGACTGACAGGGAGACTGTTTTTT

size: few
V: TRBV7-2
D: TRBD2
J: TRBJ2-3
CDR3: CASSLAPGASGGTSSTDTQYF
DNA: TGTGCCAGCAGCTTAGCCCCCGGGGCTAGCGGGGGAACCTCTAGCACAGATACGCAGTATTTT

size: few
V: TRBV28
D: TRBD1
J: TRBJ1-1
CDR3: CASIGQGDTEAFF
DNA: TGTGCCAGCATAGGACAGGGGGACACTGAAGCTTTCTTT

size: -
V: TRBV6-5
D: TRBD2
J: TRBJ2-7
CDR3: CASSLAGVGSYEQYF
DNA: TGTGCCAGCAGCTTAGCGGGAGTCGGCTCCTACGAGCAGTACTTC

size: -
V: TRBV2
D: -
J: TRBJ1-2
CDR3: CASSFTGPNGYTF
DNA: TGTGCCAGCAGTTTCACAGGGCCGAATGGCTACACCTTC

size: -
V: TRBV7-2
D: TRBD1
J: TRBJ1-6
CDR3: CASRLRGLGNSPLHF
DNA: TGTGCCAGCAGATTGAGGGGGCTAGGAAATTCACCCCTCCACTTT

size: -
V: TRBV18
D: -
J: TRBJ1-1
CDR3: CASSPMSLISEAFF
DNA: TGTGCCAGCTCACCAATGTCTTTAATCTCTGAAGCTTTCTTT

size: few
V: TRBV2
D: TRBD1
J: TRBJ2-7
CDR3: CASSEYQGAGLYEQYF
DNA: TGTGCCAGCAGTGAATACCAGGGGGCTGGACTTTACGAGCAGTACTTC

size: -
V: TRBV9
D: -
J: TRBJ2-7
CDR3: CASSVGGGGTSYEQYF
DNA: TGTGCCAGCAGCGTAGGAGGGGGGGGTACCTCCTACGAGCAGTACTTC

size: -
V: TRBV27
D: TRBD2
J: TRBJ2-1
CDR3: CASTPGTSGRNEQFF
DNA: TGTGCCAGCACCCCGGGGACTAGCGGGAGGAATGAGCAGTTCTTC

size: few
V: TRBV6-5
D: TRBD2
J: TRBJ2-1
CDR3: CASSRTSGSDEQFF
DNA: TGTGCCAGCAGTCGGACTAGCGGGAGTGACGAGCAGTTCTTC

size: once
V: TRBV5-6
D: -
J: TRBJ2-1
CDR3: CASSRDFDNEQFF
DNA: TGTGCCAGCAGCCGGGATTTCGACAATGAGCAGTTCTTC

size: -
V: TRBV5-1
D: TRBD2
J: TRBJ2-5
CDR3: CASSLQTSAIQTQYF
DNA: TGCGCCAGCAGCCTTCAGACTAGCGCCATACAGACCCAGTACTTC

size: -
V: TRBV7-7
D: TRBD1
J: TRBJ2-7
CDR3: CASSPRTGAYEQYF
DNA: TGTGCCAGCAGCCCTCGAACAGGGGCCTACGAGCAGTACTTC

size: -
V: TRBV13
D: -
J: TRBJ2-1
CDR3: CASSLRGIYNEQFF
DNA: TGTGCCAGCAGCTTAAGAGGGATTTACAATGAGCAGTTCTTC

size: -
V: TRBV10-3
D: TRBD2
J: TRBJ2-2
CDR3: CAISESSGRADITGELFF
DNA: TGTGCCATCAGTGAGTCTAGCGGGAGGGCCGACATCACCGGGGAGCTGTTTTTT

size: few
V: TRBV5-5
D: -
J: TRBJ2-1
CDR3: CASRPLEGLRSYNEQFF
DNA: TGTGCCAGCAGGCCTCTGGAGGGACTGAGGTCCTACAATGAGCAGTTCTTC

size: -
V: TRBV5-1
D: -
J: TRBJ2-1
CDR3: CASSLPWGSSYNEQFF
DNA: TGCGCCAGCAGCTTGCCTTGGGGCAGCTCCTACAATGAGCAGTTCTTC

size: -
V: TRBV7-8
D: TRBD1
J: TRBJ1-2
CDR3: CASSYQTGPYGYTF
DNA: TGTGCCAGCAGCTACCAGACAGGGCCCTATGGCTACACCTTC

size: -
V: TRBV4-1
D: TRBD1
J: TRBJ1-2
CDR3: CASSPWTGGNYGYTF
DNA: TGCGCCAGCAGCCCCTGGACAGGGGGCAACTATGGCTACACCTTC

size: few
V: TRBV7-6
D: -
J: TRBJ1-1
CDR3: CASSLGTGEAFF
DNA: TGTGCCAGCAGCTTAGGTACAGGTGAAGCTTTCTTT

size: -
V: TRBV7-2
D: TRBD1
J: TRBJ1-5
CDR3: CASSSVEGAYGNQPQHF
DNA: TGTGCCAGCAGCTCCGTGGAGGGGGCATATGGCAATCAGCCCCAGCATTTT

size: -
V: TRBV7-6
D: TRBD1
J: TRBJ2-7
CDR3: CASSPRTGGHEQYF
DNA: TGTGCCAGCAGCCCTCGGACAGGGGGACACGAGCAGTACTTC

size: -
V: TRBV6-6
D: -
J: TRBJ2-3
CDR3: CASRRGHTDTQYF
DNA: TGTGCCAGCAGACGGGGACACACAGATACGCAGTATTTT

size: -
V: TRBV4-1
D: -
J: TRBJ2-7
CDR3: CASSINQGITYEQYF
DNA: TGCGCCAGCAGCATCAATCAGGGAATTACCTACGAGCAGTACTTC

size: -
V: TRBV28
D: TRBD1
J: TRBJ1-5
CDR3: CASKGQPGLRAQPQHF
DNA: TGTGCCAGCAAGGGACAGCCAGGATTAAGGGCTCAGCCCCAGCATTTT

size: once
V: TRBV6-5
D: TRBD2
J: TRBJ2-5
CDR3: CASRGGDRETQYF
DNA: TGTGCCAGCAGGGGGGGGGATAGGGAGACCCAGTACTTC

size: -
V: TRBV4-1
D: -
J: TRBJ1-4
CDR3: CASSQSGGRREKLFF
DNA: TGCGCCAGCAGCCAATCGGGAGGTCGACGGGAAAAACTGTTTTTT

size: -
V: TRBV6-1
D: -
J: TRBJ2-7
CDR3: CASSEAVGQGLREQYF
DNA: TGTGCCAGCAGTGAGGCGGTTGGGCAGGGCCTACGCGAGCAGTACTTC

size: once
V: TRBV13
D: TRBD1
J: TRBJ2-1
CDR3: CASSPPGQLLYNEQFF
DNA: TGTGCCAGCAGCCCGCCGGGACAGCTCCTTTACAATGAGCAGTTCTTC

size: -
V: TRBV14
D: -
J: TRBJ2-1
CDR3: CASSQDAGARFNEQFF
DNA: TGTGCCAGCAGCCAAGATGCTGGGGCGAGATTTAATGAGCAGTTCTTC

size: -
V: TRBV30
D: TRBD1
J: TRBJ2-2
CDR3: CAWSETGGTPFSGELFF
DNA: TGTGCCTGGAGCGAGACAGGGGGAACTCCCTTCTCAGGGGAGCTGTTTTTT

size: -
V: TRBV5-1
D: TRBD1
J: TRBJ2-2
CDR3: CASSLRPRQGAPGELFF
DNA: TGCGCCAGCAGCTTGCGACCCCGACAGGGGGCCCCCGGGGAGCTGTTTTTT

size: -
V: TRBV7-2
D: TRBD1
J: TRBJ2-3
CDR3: CASSLGTGETDTQYF
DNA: TGTGCCAGCAGCTTAGGGACAGGGGAGACAGATACGCAGTATTTT